This TCR beta chain comes out of a study of a mutant IDH1 vaccine in newly diagnosed glioma. Looked up from germline, CDR1 is SGHTA and CDR2 is FQGNSA. Trimming stripped 5 bases from V and 4 bases from J, with 19 bases between. This CDR3 has 16 amino acids. Regarding time point: week 11, during vaccination. Topical imiquimod accompanied each vaccine dose, which consisted of 300 ug of mutant IDH1 20-mer peptide. Comments on this clone: The antigen remains unidentified.

The data were produced by immunoSEQ multiplex PCR, yet TCRdb's version contains in-frame clones alone and is incomplete. The sample has around 120,000 clones; about 80% are singletons. The chain joins TRBV7-2 to TRBJ2-3; perhaps TRBD1 as D (6 bases). The specimen comprised PBMCs, sampled from a glioma patient whose treatment included an IDH1 peptide vaccine. The sequence derives from a man aged 35 to 55 with glioma. As DNA, the CDR3 is TGTGCCAGCAGCGCCTATAGGGGGATATCGGCAGATACGCAGTATTTT. This gives the protein CASSAYRGISADTQYF. The whole variable domain, filled in from reference TRBV7-2 and TRBJ2-3, reads GAGVSQSPSNKVTEKGKDVELRCDPISGHTALYWYRQSLGQGLEFLIYFQGNSAPDKSGLPSDRFSAERTGGSVSTLTIQRTQQEDSAVYLCASSAYRGISADTQYFGPGTRLTVL.